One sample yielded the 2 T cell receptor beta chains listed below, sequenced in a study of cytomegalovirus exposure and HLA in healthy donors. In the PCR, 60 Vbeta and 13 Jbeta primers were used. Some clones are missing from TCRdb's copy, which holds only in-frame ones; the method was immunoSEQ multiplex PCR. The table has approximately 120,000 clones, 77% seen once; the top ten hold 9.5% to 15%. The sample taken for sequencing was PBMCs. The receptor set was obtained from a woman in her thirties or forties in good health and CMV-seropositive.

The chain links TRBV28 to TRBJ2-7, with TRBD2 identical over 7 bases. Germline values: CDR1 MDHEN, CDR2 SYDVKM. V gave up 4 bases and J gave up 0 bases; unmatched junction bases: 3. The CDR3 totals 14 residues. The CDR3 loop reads CASSSGGSSYEQYF. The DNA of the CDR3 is TGTGCCAGCAGTTCTGGCGGGAGCTCCTACGAGCAGTACTTC.

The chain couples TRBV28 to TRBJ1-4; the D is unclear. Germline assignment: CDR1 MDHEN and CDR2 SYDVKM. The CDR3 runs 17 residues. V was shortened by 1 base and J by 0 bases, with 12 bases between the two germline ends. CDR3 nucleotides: TGTGCCAGCAGTTTATCGGGATCCTGGACAACTAATGAAAAACTGTTTTTT. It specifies CASSLSGSWTTNEKLFF.